This is a list of T cell receptor beta chains from one sample in a study of cytomegalovirus exposure and HLA in healthy donors. Method: immunoSEQ multiplex PCR; TCRdb's copy keeps in-frame clones and lacks some. The profile shows 90,000 to 120,000 clones, roughly four fifths of them singletons. The sample consisted of PBMCs. The receptors shown here come from a man aged 18 to 35 in good health and CMV-seronegative. Both conserved end residues are part of each CDR3. D genes are given only for firm matches. Clone sizes are given selectively: once, few, many, or a class where the clone is expanded.

NA NA TRBJ2-5 TRBV5-6 CASSVGLDQETQYF
NA NA TRBJ1-5 TRBV2 CASTGNSNQPQHF
NA NA TRBJ2-2 TRBV7-3 CASSFSGGGRTGELFF
TRBD1 NA TRBJ1-2 TRBV18 CASSPKQGIGYTF
NA NA TRBJ1-6 TRBV6-5 CASRSQGTNSPLHF
NA NA TRBJ1-6 TRBV11-2 CASSLGQNSPLHF
NA NA TRBJ1-2 TRBV7-9 CSSSLGVYGYTF
TRBD1 NA TRBJ2-7 TRBV28 CASSYPDRGYEQYF
NA NA TRBJ2-7 TRBV18 CASSPGAGYEQYF
NA NA TRBJ2-4 TRBV5-6 CASSLGRRNIQYF
TRBD1 once TRBJ1-6 TRBV18 CASSRSAGTVNSPLHF
TRBD1 once TRBJ1-5 TRBV5-8 CASSFRGPYQPQHF
TRBD1 NA TRBJ2-2 TRBV25-1 CASSGDRGLYGGELFF
TRBD1 NA TRBJ1-2 TRBV28 CASSLGQGDYGYTF
NA NA TRBJ2-7 TRBV5-4 CASSFQGSYEQYF
TRBD1 NA TRBJ1-6 TRBV5-1 CASSLTGPYNSPLHF
NA NA TRBJ1-2 TRBV28 CASVGGADGYTF
NA NA TRBJ1-1 TRBV12-5 CASGAGNLGTEAFF
TRBD1 NA TRBJ1-2 TRBV27 CASRRSGTENYGYTF
TRBD1 NA TRBJ1-1 TRBV6-6 CASRRTGATLGAFF
NA NA TRBJ2-7 TRBV25-1 CASSESTAGTYEQYF
NA NA TRBJ2-5 TRBV27 CASSLIPSVRETQYF
NA NA TRBJ1-2 TRBV5-8 CASSFRGLGGYTF
TRBD1 few TRBJ1-1 TRBV6-6 CASSYLDRGENTEAFF
TRBD2 NA TRBJ2-7 TRBV7-9 CASSRGLAGAHFSYEQYF
NA few TRBJ1-1 TRBV18 CASSPVVSMNPEAFF
TRBD2 NA TRBJ2-4 TRBV4-3 CASSHENRGENIQYF
NA NA TRBJ1-1 TRBV7-2 CASSLEAGGTEAFF
TRBD1 NA NA TRBV6-1 CASIRTGGRHEQYF
NA NA TRBJ1-3 TRBV7-2 CASSFDGLSGNTIYF
NA NA TRBJ2-4 TRBV20-1 CSARTSIQYF
NA few TRBJ2-2 TRBV5-8 CASSLGARYTGELFF
NA NA TRBJ2-7 TRBV7-9 CASSLGGASYEQYF
TRBD2 NA TRBJ2-1 TRBV9 CASSPHLGLARGEQFF
TRBD1 NA TRBJ1-5 TRBV6-5 CASSIDRGLQPQHF
NA NA TRBJ1-1 TRBV6-5 CASSEAGWHAFF
NA NA TRBJ2-7 TRBV2 CASSVEGPKAYF
TRBD2 NA TRBJ2-5 TRBV29-1 CSVTKAGGQETQYF
TRBD1 NA TRBJ1-5 TRBV10-3 CAISESRGLNQPQHF
NA NA TRBJ2-1 TRBV7-6 CASSLVGSEQFF
NA NA TRBJ1-1 TRBV25-1 CASSASQIPNTEAFF
NA NA TRBJ1-4 TRBV5-1 CASRGGETFNEKLFF
TRBD1 NA NA TRBV7-9 CASSLTSGGRGLNEQYF